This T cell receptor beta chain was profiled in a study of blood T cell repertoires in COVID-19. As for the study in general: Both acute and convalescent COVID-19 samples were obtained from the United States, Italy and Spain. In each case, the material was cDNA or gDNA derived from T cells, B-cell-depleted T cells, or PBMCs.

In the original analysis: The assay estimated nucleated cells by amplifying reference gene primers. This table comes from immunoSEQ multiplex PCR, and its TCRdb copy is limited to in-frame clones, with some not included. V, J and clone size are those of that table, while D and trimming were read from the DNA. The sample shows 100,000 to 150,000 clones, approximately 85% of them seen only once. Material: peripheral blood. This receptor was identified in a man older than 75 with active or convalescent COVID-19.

This CDR3 reads CASSGQAYLQETQYF. CDR3 DNA: TGCGCCAGCAGTGGGCAGGCTTATCTCCAAGAGACCCAGTACTTC. The chain recombines TRBV10-2 with TRBJ2-5; D gene uncertain. This CDR3 is built from 15 residues. V lost 4 bases and J 1 base, leaving 13 bases between the germline ends. Per germline, CDR1 WSHSY and CDR2 SAAADI.